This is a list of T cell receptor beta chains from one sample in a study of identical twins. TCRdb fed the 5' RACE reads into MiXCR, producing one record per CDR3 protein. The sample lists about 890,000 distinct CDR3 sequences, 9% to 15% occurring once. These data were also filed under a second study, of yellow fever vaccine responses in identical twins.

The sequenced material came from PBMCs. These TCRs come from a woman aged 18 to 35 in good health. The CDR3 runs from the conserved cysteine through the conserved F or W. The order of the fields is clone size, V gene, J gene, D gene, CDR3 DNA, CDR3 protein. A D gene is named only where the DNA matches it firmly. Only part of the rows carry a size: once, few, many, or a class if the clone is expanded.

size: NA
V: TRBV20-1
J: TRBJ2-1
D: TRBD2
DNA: TGCAGTGCTCCACCCCGGACTAGCGGGACCTACAATGAGCAGTTCTTC
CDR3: CSAPPRTSGTYNEQFF

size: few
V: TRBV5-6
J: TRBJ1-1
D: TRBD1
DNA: TGTGCCAGCAGCCCGGGACAGCTGGGAGCTTTCTTT
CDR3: CASSPGQLGAFF

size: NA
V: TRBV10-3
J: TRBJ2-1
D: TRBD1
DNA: TGTGCCGCACAGGGGACGGGGAATGAGCAGTTCTTC
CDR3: CAAQGTGNEQFF

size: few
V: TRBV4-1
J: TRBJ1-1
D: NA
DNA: TGCGCCAGCAGCCTCCAAGGGGCCTCGGGAAACACTGAAGCTTTCTTT
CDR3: CASSLQGASGNTEAFF

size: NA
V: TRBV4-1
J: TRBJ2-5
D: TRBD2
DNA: TGCGCCAGCAGCTTACGGACTAGTGGTGAAGAGACCCAGTACTTC
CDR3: CASSLRTSGEETQYF

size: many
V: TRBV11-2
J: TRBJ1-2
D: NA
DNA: TGTGCCAGCAGCTTAGGTGTCGGTTCCTTCTATGGCTACACCTTC
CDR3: CASSLGVGSFYGYTF

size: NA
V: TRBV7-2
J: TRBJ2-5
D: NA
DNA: TGTGCCAGCAGCCCAGTGATAGGGGGGGAGACCCAGTACTTC
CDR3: CASSPVIGGETQYF

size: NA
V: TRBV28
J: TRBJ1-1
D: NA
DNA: TGTGCCAGCACCCTGGACTCCATGAACACTGAAGCTTTCTTT
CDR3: CASTLDSMNTEAFF

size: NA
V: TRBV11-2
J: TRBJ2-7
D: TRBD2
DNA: TGTGCCAGCAGCACCGGACTAGCGCCCTACGAGCAGTACTTC
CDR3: CASSTGLAPYEQYF

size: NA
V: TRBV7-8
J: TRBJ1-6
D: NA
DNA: TGTGCCAGCAGCTTAGCGGTATACGATAATTCACCCCTCCACTTT
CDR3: CASSLAVYDNSPLHF

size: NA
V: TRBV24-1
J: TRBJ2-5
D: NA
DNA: TGTGCCACCTGTGATTACGGGAGAACCACACCAGAGACCCAGTACTTC
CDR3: CATCDYGRTTPETQYF

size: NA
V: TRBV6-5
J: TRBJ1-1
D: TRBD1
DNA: TGTGCCAGCAGTTGGACAGGGAGGGGGAACACTGAAGCTTTCTTT
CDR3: CASSWTGRGNTEAFF

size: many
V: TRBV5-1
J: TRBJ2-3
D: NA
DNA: TGCGCCAGCAGCTTGGCCGGTCCCGGGGGACAGCCTGGTTCTAGCACAGATACGCAGTATTTT
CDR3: CASSLAGPGGQPGSSTDTQYF

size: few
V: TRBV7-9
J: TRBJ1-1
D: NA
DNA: TGTGCCAGCAGCTTAGGTTCAGAACGGACTGAAGCTTTCTTT
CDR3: CASSLGSERTEAFF

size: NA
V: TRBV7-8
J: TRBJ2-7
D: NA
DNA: TGTGCCAGCAGCAGAGGGGACCACTCCTACGAGCAGTACTTC
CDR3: CASSRGDHSYEQYF

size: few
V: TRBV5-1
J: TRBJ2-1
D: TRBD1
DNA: TGCGCCAGCAGCCACGGGACAGAACAATCCTACAATGAGCAGTTCTTC
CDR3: CASSHGTEQSYNEQFF

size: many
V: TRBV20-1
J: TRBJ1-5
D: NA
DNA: TGCAGTGCGAACAGGGCGTCCCAGCCCCAGCATTTT
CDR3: CSANRASQPQHF

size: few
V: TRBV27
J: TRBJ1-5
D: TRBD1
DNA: TGTGCCAGCAGGCTAAAGGCAGGGGGCTATCAGCCCCAGCATTTT
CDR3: CASRLKAGGYQPQHF

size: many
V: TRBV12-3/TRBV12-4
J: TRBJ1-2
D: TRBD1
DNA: TGTGCCAGCAGCCCTCAGGGGGGGACCTATGGCTACACCTTC
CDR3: CASSPQGGTYGYTF

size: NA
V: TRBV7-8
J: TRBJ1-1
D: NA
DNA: TGTGCCAGCAGCTTAGTTGGTTATAACGGGGCTTTCTTT
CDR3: CASSLVGYNGAFF

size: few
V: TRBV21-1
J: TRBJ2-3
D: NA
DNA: TGTGCCAGCAGCAAAGCGCTCAGGTTTTGCCCCCGACTAGCGGGTAAGGGGGAGGATACGCAGTATTTT
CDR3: CASSKALRFCPRLAGKGEDTQYF

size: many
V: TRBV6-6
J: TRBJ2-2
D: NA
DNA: TGTGCCAGCAGCTCGGGGGGCTTCGGGGAGCTGTTTTTT
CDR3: CASSSGGFGELFF

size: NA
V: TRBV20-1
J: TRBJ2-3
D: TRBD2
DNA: TGCAGTGGAGGGAGGGGCACAGATACGCAGTATTTT
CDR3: CSGGRGTDTQYF

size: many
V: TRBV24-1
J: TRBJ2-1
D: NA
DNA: TGTGCCACCAGTGACCAACGACTAGTCTACAATGAGCAGTTCTTC
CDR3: CATSDQRLVYNEQFF

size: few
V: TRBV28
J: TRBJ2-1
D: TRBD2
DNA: TGTGCCAGCGGGAGGGCTGAGCAGTTCTTC
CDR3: CASGRAEQFF

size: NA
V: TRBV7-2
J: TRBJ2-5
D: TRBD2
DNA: TGTGCCAGCAGCTTAGCTTCGACTAGCGGGAGTTGGGAGACCCAGTACTTC
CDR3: CASSLASTSGSWETQYF

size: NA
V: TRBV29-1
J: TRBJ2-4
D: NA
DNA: TGCAGCGTTGATGCCGGGGGCGGGAACATTCAGTACTTC
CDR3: CSVDAGGGNIQYF

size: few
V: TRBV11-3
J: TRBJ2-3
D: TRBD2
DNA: TGTGCCAGCAGCTCCGGACTAGCGGGAGCGTACCTAATAGGGGGCACAGATACGCAGTATTTT
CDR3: CASSSGLAGAYLIGGTDTQYF

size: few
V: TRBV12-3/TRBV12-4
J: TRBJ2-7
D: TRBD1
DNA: TGTGCCAGCAGTTCCACCCTTAACCTGGGACAGGGGTACTTC
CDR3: CASSSTLNLGQGYF

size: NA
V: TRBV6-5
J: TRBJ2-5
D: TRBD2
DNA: TGTGCCAGCAGTTACTCCGGGGGGATCGTGGAGACCCAGTACTTC
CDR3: CASSYSGGIVETQYF

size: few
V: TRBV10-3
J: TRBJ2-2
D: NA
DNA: TGTGCCACCCGGGTGGGGGACACCGGGGAGCTGTTTTTT
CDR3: CATRVGDTGELFF

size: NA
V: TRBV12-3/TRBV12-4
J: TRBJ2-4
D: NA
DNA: TGTGCCAGCAGTTTTTGGGGGACCAAAAACATTCAGTACTTC
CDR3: CASSFWGTKNIQYF

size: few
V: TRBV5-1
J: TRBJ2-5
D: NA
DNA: TGCGCCAGCAGCCCCGAGACGTTGACCCAGTACTTC
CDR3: CASSPETLTQYF

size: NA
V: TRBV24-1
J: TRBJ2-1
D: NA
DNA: TGTGCCACCAGTGACACGGGACTTCGGGACAATGAGCAGTTCTTC
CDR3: CATSDTGLRDNEQFF

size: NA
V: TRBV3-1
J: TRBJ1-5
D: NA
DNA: TGTGCCAGCAGCCATCCCCGACGGCCTTGTAGCAATCAGCCCCAGCATTTT
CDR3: CASSHPRRPCSNQPQHF

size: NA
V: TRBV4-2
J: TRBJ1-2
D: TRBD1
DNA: TGTGCCAGCAGCCAGGAAGCGACAGGGCGAAGCTATGGCTACACCTTC
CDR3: CASSQEATGRSYGYTF

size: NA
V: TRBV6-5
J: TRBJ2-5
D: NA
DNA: TGTGCCAGCAGTTACTCGACCGCCGGGGAGACCCAGTACTTC
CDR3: CASSYSTAGETQYF

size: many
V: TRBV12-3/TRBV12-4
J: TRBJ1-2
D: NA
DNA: TGTGCCAGCAGTTTAGCGCTCGGGAGCTATGGCTACACCTTC
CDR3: CASSLALGSYGYTF

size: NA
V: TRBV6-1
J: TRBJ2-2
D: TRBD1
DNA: TGTGCCAGCGGGGGACAGGGGGCCGGCGGGGAGCTGTTTTTT
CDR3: CASGGQGAGGELFF

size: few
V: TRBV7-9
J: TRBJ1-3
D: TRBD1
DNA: TGTGCCAGCAGCTGGGACAGTTATGCTGGAAACACCATATATTTT
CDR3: CASSWDSYAGNTIYF

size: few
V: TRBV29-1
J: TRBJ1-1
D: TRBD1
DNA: TGCAGCGAAAAACAGGGGGCTTACACTGAAGCTTTCTTT
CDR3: CSEKQGAYTEAFF

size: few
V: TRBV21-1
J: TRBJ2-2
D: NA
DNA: TGTGCCAGCAGCAAGGACACCGGGGAGCTGTTTTTT
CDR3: CASSKDTGELFF

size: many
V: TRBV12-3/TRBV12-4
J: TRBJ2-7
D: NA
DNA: TGTGCCAGCAGTTCGCCAGGAGTCTACGAGCAGTACTTC
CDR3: CASSSPGVYEQYF

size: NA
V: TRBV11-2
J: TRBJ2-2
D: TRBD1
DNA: TGTGCCAGCAGCTTAAGGGGGGGGACAGGGACGAACACCGGGGAGCTGTTTTTT
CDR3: CASSLRGGTGTNTGELFF

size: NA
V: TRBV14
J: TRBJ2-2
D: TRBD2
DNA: TGTGCCAGCAGCCAAGAACTAGCGGGATTCACCGGGGAGCTGTTTTTT
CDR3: CASSQELAGFTGELFF

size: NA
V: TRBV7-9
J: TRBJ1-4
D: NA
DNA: TGTGCCAGCAGCTTAGGGGCAGCGGGCGAAAAACTGTTTTTT
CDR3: CASSLGAAGEKLFF

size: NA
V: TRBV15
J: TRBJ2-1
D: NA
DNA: TGTGCCACCAGCAGAGATTCCGGACTGGGCCCCTACAATGAGCAGTTCTTC
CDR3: CATSRDSGLGPYNEQFF

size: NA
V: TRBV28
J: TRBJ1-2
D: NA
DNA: TGTGCCAGCAGTTGGCACCCGACTATTTATGGCTACACCTTC
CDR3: CASSWHPTIYGYTF

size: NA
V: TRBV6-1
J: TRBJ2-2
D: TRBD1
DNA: TGTGCCAGCAGTGAATTTCCGGCAGAACAGGGGACCGGGGAGCTGTTTTTT
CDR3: CASSEFPAEQGTGELFF

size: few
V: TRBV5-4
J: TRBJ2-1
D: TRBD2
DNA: TGTGCCAGCAGCTTAGGGGCGGGGGGGTTGGATGAGCAGTTCTTC
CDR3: CASSLGAGGLDEQFF

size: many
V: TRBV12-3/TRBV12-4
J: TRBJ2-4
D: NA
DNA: TGTGCCAGCAGTTTGGGGGCCACAGCCAAAAACATTCAGTACTTC
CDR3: CASSLGATAKNIQYF